The T cell receptor (beta chain) under discussion was sequenced for a study of shared clonotypes between healthy human individuals. About this clone: Its matching antigen is unknown.

The germline V gene has CDR1 MGHRA and CDR2 YSYEKL. The CDR3 consists of 13 residues. Selected positively for CCR7 and CD45RO-negative, naive CD8 cells excluded terminally differentiated effector memory CD45RA+ cells. Only Caucasian adults living in Nashville, Tennessee made up the donor group. The study, taken as a whole, reports: Sorted-subset sequencing, rarefaction showed, was incomplete despite large depth. Specimens sampled were limited to blood, with tissue repertoires likely differing. Across subsets, estimated richness was generally greater for naive than for memory populations.

Sequencing was performed with immunoSEQ multiplex PCR; in TCRdb, only in-frame clones are kept and a portion is missing. Among about 2.1 million clones listed, roughly 91% were seen once. The chain combines TRBV4-1 with TRBJ2-5; no clear D gene. Judging by the DNA end, TRBJ2-7 fits better; the J call may be wrong. The receptor's source is a man between 18 and 35 years old in good health. Some clones in this sample may be carry-over from other donors' samples. The specimen sequenced was naive CD8+ T cells from PBMCs. CDR3 in DNA: TGCGCCAGCAGCCAAGTGAATTCCGACGAGCAGTACTTC. Its translation: CASSQVNSDEQYF.